These 6 T cell receptor beta chains were all obtained from the same sample, sequenced in a study of blood T cell repertoires in COVID-19. Profiling relied on immunoSEQ multiplex PCR, and the TCRdb table lists in-frame clones only, not all of them. The table has approximately 260,000 clones, around nine tenths seen once. The sequencing sample was made of PBMCs or T cells enriched from blood (not recorded which). The source of these receptors is a woman in her late teens or twenties who had recovered from COVID-19.

The V gene is TRBV7-9, the J gene TRBJ1-2; 10 positions agree with TRBD1. CDR1 is SEHNR, CDR2 FQNEAQ, per germline (reference sequence). Losses at the gene ends were 5 bases for V and 14 bases for J; bases not matched to a gene: 14. The CDR3 contains 14 residues. This chain's CDR3 is CASSRPTLDRGETF. As DNA, the CDR3 is TGTGCCAGCAGCCGACCGACCCTGGACAGGGGGGAGACCTTC.

There are a few counts of this clone. V and J are TRBV3-1 (or the pseudogene TRBV3-2) and TRBJ1-3, with 8 bases fitting TRBD1. The CDR3 has 22 amino acids. V shed 0 bases, J shed 1 base, and the junction held 20 bases outside the gene matches. In germline, CDR1 is LGHDT, CDR2 YNNKEL (reference sequence). CDR3: CASSQEFPKTGAKGYSGNTIYF. The CDR3, as DNA: TGTGCCAGCAGCCAAGAGTTTCCGAAGACAGGGGCGAAGGGCTATTCTGGAAACACCATATATTTT.

The J gene is TRBJ2-7, the V gene TRBV7-9; a possible D gene is TRBD2 (6 bases). Germline CDR1 SEHNR, CDR2 FQNEAQ (reference sequence). The CDR3 runs 14 residues. Trimming took 6 bases from V and 0 from J, leaving 12 bases between them. CDR3 in DNA: TGTGCCAGCAGTCCCGGGACTGTCTCCTACGAGCAGTACTTC. It specifies CASSPGTVSYEQYF.

DNA of the CDR3: TGTGCCAGCAGCCAACTGAAAACCCAGGGCTACACCTTC. The encoded protein is CASSQLKTQGYTF. The chain is built from TRBV3-1 (or the pseudogene TRBV3-2) and TRBJ1-2, with D unclear. The CDR3 loop spans 13 amino acids. V was cut by 2 bases and J by 8 bases, with 12 bases left in between. Germline-derived CDR1 and CDR2 are LGHDT and YNNKEL (reference sequence).

The chain has TRBV7-3 and TRBJ2-3, with D possibly being TRBD2 (6 bases). From germline, CDR1 is SGHTA and CDR2 FQGTGA. Trimming removed 3 bases from V and 6 bases from J, with 10 bases in between. This CDR3 spans 13 amino acids. In DNA, the CDR3 is TGTGCCAGCAGCTTCGGCGGGGCGGATACGCAGTATTTT. The encoded protein is CASSFGGADTQYF.

In its sample, this clone was seen once. This sequence joins TRBV24-1 and TRBJ1-5; TRBD1 might be the D (5 bases). Trimming stripped 9 bases from V and 0 bases from J, with 20 bases between. CDR1 and CDR2 from the germline V gene are KGHDR and SFDVKD. CDR3 length: 17 amino acids. DNA of the CDR3: TGTGCCACCTCGGGATGGGGGGGAGTTGTTAGCAATCAGCCCCAGCATTTT. It is translated as CATSGWGGVVSNQPQHF.